This entry lists 31 T cell receptor beta chains sequenced from one sample in a study of a mutant IDH1 vaccine in newly diagnosed glioma. Method: immunoSEQ multiplex PCR; TCRdb's copy keeps in-frame clones and lacks some. The table shows tens of thousands of clones, with 55% to 75% occurring only once. No cognate antigen is known for these TCRs. Stated time point: week 11, during vaccination. Each dose delivered 300 ug of mutant IDH1 20-mer peptide subcutaneously with imiquimod. The sample consisted of peripheral blood mononuclear cells (PBMCs), taken from a glioma patient whose treatment included an IDH1 peptide vaccine. The source is a man younger than 35 with glioma. Some clones in this sample may be carry-over from other donors' samples.

The chain carries TRBV30 and TRBJ2-7; 8 bases map to TRBD1. The CDR3 runs to 14 residues. Germline V CDR1 and CDR2: GTSNPN, SVGIG (reference sequence). The V gene end was trimmed by 3 bases and the J gene end by 4 bases; junction bases not matched to a gene: 8. The CDR3 bases are TGTGCCTGGAGCCATGGGACAGGTTGGTACGAGCAGTACTTC. As protein: CAWSHGTGWYEQYF.

This clone was detected only a few times. The chain carries TRBV6-5 and TRBJ1-1; perhaps TRBD1 as D (5 bases). V lost 5 bases and J 0 bases, leaving 13 bases between the germline ends. Germline CDR1 MNHEY, CDR2 SVGAGI. The CDR3 has 15 residues. CDR3 amino acids: CASSQHRQLNTEAFF. CDR3 nucleotide sequence: TGTGCCAGCAGTCAACATAGACAGTTGAACACTGAAGCTTTCTTT.

The chain combines TRBV25-1 with TRBJ2-5; TRBD1 is a possible D gene (7 bases). Germline CDR1 is MGHDK and CDR2 is SYGVNS. V was cut by 1 base and J by 1 base, with 16 bases left in between. The CDR3 is made up of 17 amino acids. DNA for the CDR3: TGTGCCAGCAGTGAATGGGGGGCAGGGGGGATCCAAGAGACCCAGTACTTC. Encoded protein: CASSEWGAGGIQETQYF. The full variable domain, rest sourced from reference TRBV25-1 and TRBJ2-5, is EADIYQTPRYLVIGTGKKITLECSQTMGHDKMYWYQQDPGMELHLIHYSYGVNSTEKGDLSSESTVSRIRTEHFPLTLESARPSHTSQYLCASSEWGAGGIQETQYFGPGTRLLVL.

This clone was detected only a few times. V and J are TRBV2 and TRBJ2-3; D is ambiguous. V was pared by 3 bases and J by 4 bases, with 14 bases between. The length of the CDR3 is 15 residues. CDR1 SNHLY and CDR2 FYNNEI come from the germline V gene. The CDR3 sequence is CASSEIRSRSDTQYF. CDR3 in DNA: TGTGCCAGCAGTGAGATCCGATCCCGATCAGATACGCAGTATTTT.

The CDR3 DNA reads TGCGCCAGCAGCCAAGGGGCGGACAGTGGCACTGAAGCTTTCTTT. Translating gives CASSQGADSGTEAFF. V usage is TRBV4-3 and J usage is TRBJ1-1, with a tentative D call TRBD1 (6 bases). The ends were cut back, 1 base at V and 4 bases at J, with 13 bases in the middle. The CDR3 is 15 amino acids. The germline V gene has CDR1 LGHNA and CDR2 YSLEER.

This clone was detected only a few times. This rearrangement joins TRBV7-2 to TRBJ2-3; unclear D gene. CDR1 SGHTA and CDR2 FQGNSA come from the germline V gene. V lost 4 bases and J lost 9, with 5 bases in between. The CDR3 extends over 10 amino acids. CDR3: CASSSKTQYF. The CDR3 coding sequence is TGTGCCAGCAGCTCCAAGACGCAGTATTTT.

CDR3 protein: CASSQVTGAGELFF. Written as DNA, the CDR3 is TGCGCCAGCAGCCAAGTAACAGGCGCCGGGGAGCTGTTTTTT. V is TRBV4-1 and J is TRBJ2-2; tentatively, D is TRBD1 (5 bases). Germline assignment: CDR1 MGHRA and CDR2 YSYEKL. The V and J ends lost 1 base and 6 bases respectively, with 9 bases between them. The CDR3 totals 14 residues.

The genes are TRBV7-6 and TRBJ2-5; tentative D call: TRBD2 (6 bases). Germline lookup yields CDR1 SGHVS and CDR2 FNYEAQ. V lost 4 bases, J lost 4 bases, and 13 bases lay in between. CDR3 size: 14 residues. The CDR3 nucleotides are TGTGCCAGCAGCTGGGAGGATCGGCGAGAGACCCAGTACTTC. Translated: CASSWEDRRETQYF.

This clone has more than one count but fewer than ten. The gene calls are TRBV9 and TRBJ1-1; D might be TRBD1 (5 bases). V lost 7 bases, J lost 1 base, and 11 bases lay in between. The V gene's germline CDR1 is SGDLS and CDR2 YYNGEE. CDR3 length equals 13 residues. CDR3 sequence: CASGLGTNTEAFF. The CDR3 bases are TGTGCCAGCGGGCTGGGGACGAACACTGAAGCTTTCTTT.

The chain couples TRBV19 to TRBJ1-5; D is uncertain. V lost 6 bases and J lost 7, with 16 bases in between. This CDR3 comprises 14 residues. Germline V gene data show CDR1 as LNHDA and CDR2 as SQIVND (reference sequence). The CDR3 sequence is CASRAVASGQPQHF. In DNA form, the CDR3 reads TGTGCCAGTAGAGCGGTCGCTAGTGGCCAGCCCCAGCATTTT.

The V call is TRBV6-1, the J call TRBJ1-5; 8 positions match TRBD1. Trimming removed 3 bases from V and 4 bases from J; junction bases left unmatched: 2. There are 14 residues in the CDR3. CDR1 is MNHNS and CDR2 is SASEGT in the germline V gene. This chain's CDR3 is CASSETGENQPQHF. The CDR3, as DNA: TGTGCCAGCAGTGAGACAGGGGAGAATCAGCCCCAGCATTTT.

Here the CDR3 DNA reads TGCAGCGTTGAAGTGGCGACAGGGTTTCACGAGCAGTACTTC. Protein: CSVEVATGFHEQYF. V is TRBV29-1 and J is TRBJ2-7; 7 nucleotides align to TRBD1. Germline-derived CDR1 and CDR2 are SQVTM and ANQGSEA. This CDR3 has 14 amino acids. Trimming took 1 base from V and 5 from J; bases not matched to a gene: 8.

This clone was seen a handful of times. This rearrangement joins TRBV7-9 to TRBJ1-5; 10 bases agree with TRBD1. V shed 5 bases and J 11 bases; nucleotides not matched to a gene: 15. Germline V gene lookup returns CDR1 SEHNR and CDR2 FQNEAQ (reference sequence). The CDR3 has 16 residues. The CDR3 spells CASSPGTGARARAQHF. Written as DNA, the CDR3 is TGTGCCAGCAGCCCAGGGACAGGGGCACGAGCAAGGGCCCAGCATTTT.

The chain links TRBV4-1 to TRBJ1-1; 8 nucleotides agree with TRBD1. The CDR3 is made up of 20 amino acids. V was clipped by 4 bases and J by 0 bases; unmatched bases: 19. Germline CDR1 is MGHRA and CDR2 is YSYEKL. The CDR3 sequence: CASSRRGGQDRGELNTEAFF. The CDR3 nucleotides read TGCGCCAGCAGCCGCCGGGGGGGGCAAGACAGGGGCGAACTGAACACTGAAGCTTTCTTT.

The chain uses TRBV5-1 and TRBJ1-2; D remains unclear. The V end was cut by 0 bases, the J end by 7 bases, with 4 bases between. The germline gives CDR1 SGHRS, CDR2 YFSETQ. CDR3 length: 11 residues. CDR3 DNA: TGCGCCAGCAGCTTGGGGGGTGGCTACACCTTC. This gives the protein CASSLGGGYTF.

This sequence joins TRBV29-1 and TRBJ1-1, with TRBD1 identical over 7 bases. This CDR3 has 13 residues. The J segment lost 4 bases and the V segment lost 8 bases, leaving 10 bases of the junction unmatched. Germline V lookup: CDR1 SQVTM, CDR2 ANQGSEA. In DNA form, the CDR3 reads TGCAGCACCGTGGAGGGGGCAGGCACTGAAGCTTTCTTT. Its protein is CSTVEGAGTEAFF.

This chain joins TRBV28 and TRBJ2-7, with unresolved D. Germline CDR1 reads MDHEN; CDR2 reads SYDVKM. The CDR3 sequence is 12 residues long. The V end lost 4 bases, the J end lost 7 bases, and 11 bases lay between the germline ends. Here the CDR3 reads CASSSLEEEQYF. The CDR3 nucleotides read TGTGCCAGCAGTTCCCTCGAGGAGGAGCAGTACTTC.

This rearrangement joins TRBV13 to TRBJ2-1, with TRBD1 identical over 12 bases. The CDR3 totals 15 residues. With V trimmed by 3 bases and J by 6 bases, 3 bases remained unmatched. Per germline, CDR1 PRHDT and CDR2 FYEKMQ (reference sequence). CDR3 in amino acids: CASSFGTGGRNEQFF. The CDR3 DNA reads as TGTGCCAGCAGCTTCGGGACAGGGGGCCGCAATGAGCAGTTCTTC.

The table lists this clone with a few counts. This chain joins TRBV9 and TRBJ1-5; D gene unclear. Between the trimmed V and J ends, which lost 4 bases and 0 bases, there was a span of 8 bases. This CDR3 is built from 14 residues. Germline V gene data show CDR1 as SGDLS and CDR2 as YYNGEE. DNA of the CDR3: TGTGCCAGCAGCCGAGGAAATAGCAATCAGCCCCAGCATTTT. It encodes CASSRGNSNQPQHF.

The V and J genes are TRBV14 and TRBJ1-2; D unclear. Germline V gives CDR1 SGHDN, CDR2 FVKESK. This CDR3 has 13 amino acids. Trimming left V 0 bases short and J 8 bases short, with 10 bases between. In DNA, the CDR3 is TGTGCCAGCAGCCAAGATCTCGAAGGGGGCTACACCTTC. This sequence encodes CASSQDLEGGYTF. Based on the CDR3 plus reference TRBV14 and TRBJ1-2, the full variable domain is EAGVTQFPSHSVIEKGQTVTLRCDPISGHDNLYWYRRVMGKEIKFLLHFVKESKQDESGMPNNRFLAERTGGTYSTLKVQPAELEDSGVYFCASSQDLEGGYTFGSGTRLTVV.

This clone was detected a few times. J is TRBJ2-7 and V is TRBV29-1, with 8 bases aligning to TRBD1. Germline V lookup: CDR1 SQVTM, CDR2 ANQGSEA. Trimming cost V 3 bases and J 6 bases; bases outside gene matches: 4. The CDR3 loop spans 12 amino acids. The CDR3 sequence is CSVDRGPGEQYF. As DNA, the CDR3 is TGCAGCGTTGACAGGGGGCCGGGCGAGCAGTACTTC.

The chain carries TRBV9 and TRBJ1-5; no clear D gene. Germline values: CDR1 SGDLS, CDR2 YYNGEE. This CDR3 has 12 residues. Trimming pared 3 bases from V and 2 bases from J, leaving 3 bases between. CDR3 amino acids: CASSAGNQPQHF. The CDR3 nucleotides read TGTGCCAGCAGCGCGGGCAATCAGCCCCAGCATTTT.

The chain has TRBV15 and TRBJ2-5; a possible D gene is TRBD2 (6 bases). The length of the CDR3 is 17 residues. Germline CDR1 LNHNV, CDR2 YYDKDF (reference sequence). V lost 4 bases and J lost 2, with 20 bases in between. In nucleotides, the CDR3 is TGTGCCACCAGCATCGAAGGACACGGAGGACTACAAGAGACCCAGTACTTC. It codes for CATSIEGHGGLQETQYF.

This rearrangement joins TRBV13 to TRBJ1-4; D unclear. CDR1 is PRHDT and CDR2 is FYEKMQ in the germline V gene (reference sequence). With 5 bases removed from V and 4 bases from J, the gap between germline ends came to 11 bases. This CDR3 spans 14 amino acids. The CDR3 loop is CASSRPGDNEKLFF. For the CDR3, the DNA is TGTGCCAGCAGCCGTCCGGGAGATAATGAAAAACTGTTTTTT.

This clone was detected only once. The chain couples TRBV7-2 to TRBJ1-1; 7 positions agree with TRBD1. With 6 bases clipped from V and 2 bases from J, the junction kept 9 bases outside the gene matches. Germline V CDR1 and CDR2: SGHTA, FQGNSA. CDR3 size: 15 residues. The CDR3 DNA reads as TGTGCCAGCAGGTACCCCGGGACAGCCAACACTGAAGCTTTCTTT. It translates to CASRYPGTANTEAFF.

The genes are TRBV25-1 and TRBJ1-3; unclear D gene. CDR1 is MGHDK and CDR2 is SYGVNS in the germline V gene. Trimming cost V 1 base and J 0 bases, with 16 bases left between them. There are 18 residues in the CDR3. The CDR3 sequence: CASSEFAPGGASGNTIYF. As DNA, the CDR3 is TGTGCCAGCAGTGAATTTGCCCCCGGCGGAGCCTCTGGAAACACCATATATTTT.

The gene calls are TRBV18 and TRBJ1-5; unclear D gene. The V and J ends lost 2 bases and 1 base respectively, with 18 bases between them. The V gene's germline CDR1 is KGHSH and CDR2 LQKENI. The CDR3 has 18 residues. For the CDR3, the DNA is TGTGCCAGCTCACCAACGGGTGCCCTTGCGGCGAGCAATCAGCCCCAGCATTTT. Residues: CASSPTGALAASNQPQHF.

The chain carries TRBV5-4 and TRBJ2-5; possible D gene TRBD2, 5 bases. Per the germline V gene, CDR1 is SGHNT and CDR2 is YYREEE (reference sequence). Trimming cost V 4 bases and J 0 bases, with 10 bases left between them. The CDR3 spans 14 residues. CDR3 DNA: TGTGCCAGCAGCCATGCGCGGGACCAAGAGACCCAGTACTTC. This encodes CASSHARDQETQYF.

The V and J genes are TRBV5-4 and TRBJ1-3; D uncertain. The V gene lost 3 bases and the J gene lost 3 bases, with 16 bases spanning the gap. This CDR3 is 16 amino acids long. The germline CDR1 and CDR2 sequences are SGHNT and YYREEE (reference sequence). CDR3 DNA sequence: TGTGCCAGCAGCTCCTGGCCGTGGGGAGGTGGAAACACCATATATTTT. Protein: CASSSWPWGGGNTIYF.

This clone was seen only once. The chain couples TRBV2 to TRBJ1-2; 9 positions agree with TRBD1. V lost 8 bases and J lost 5; bases outside the gene matches: 9. Germline V gene sequence: CDR1 SNHLY, CDR2 FYNNEI. The CDR3 sequence is 14 residues long. CDR3 bases: TGTGCCAGCGTTCAGGGGACAGGGCGGTATGGCTACACCTTC. Protein sequence: CASVQGTGRYGYTF.

The V and J genes are TRBV11-1 and TRBJ2-5, with D hard to call. The CDR3 is made up of 12 amino acids. V was pared by 1 base and J by 6 bases, with 6 bases between. Germline CDR1 reads SGHAT; CDR2 reads FQDESV (reference sequence). The CDR3 DNA follows: TGTGCCAGCAGCTTAGATTTAAAGACCCAGTACTTC. Its translation is CASSLDLKTQYF.